Listed here are 20 T cell receptor beta chains from one sample, sequenced in a study of cytomegalovirus exposure and HLA in healthy donors. The PCR made use of 60 Vbeta and 13 Jbeta primers. TCRdb's copy holds only in-frame clones and misses some; the assay was immunoSEQ multiplex PCR. The table records more than 95,000 clones, around 80% of them present only once. The sequenced material came from PBMCs. All receptors derive from an older woman in good health and CMV-seropositive.

This chain connects TRBV6-1 to TRBJ2-7; the D is unclear. The germline V gene encodes CDR1 MNHNS and CDR2 SASEGT. V lost 5 bases, J lost 3 bases, and 14 bases lay in between. CDR3 length equals 14 residues. The DNA for the CDR3 is TGTGCCAGCAGTCCAGAGGAGTGGTACTACGAGCAGTACTTC. Translated, it gives CASSPEEWYYEQYF.

This clone was picked up a small number of times. The genes are TRBV2 and TRBJ1-1, with TRBD1 as a possible D gene (6 bases). The CDR3 extends over 14 amino acids. Per the germline V gene, CDR1 is SNHLY and CDR2 is FYNNEI. The V end lost 7 bases, the J end lost 4 bases, and 16 bases lay between the germline ends. As DNA, the CDR3 is TGTGCCAGCACCTGGACAGTAGGTACCACTGAAGCTTTCTTT. Translating gives CASTWTVGTTEAFF.

This clone was seen once. J is TRBJ2-5 and V is TRBV2, with TRBD2 identical over 10 bases. Germline CDR1 SNHLY, CDR2 FYNNEI. This CDR3 comprises 15 residues. The trim removed 6 bases at V and 5 bases at J, leaving 9 bases unmatched. In DNA form, the CDR3 reads TGTGCCAGCAGGGGAGCGGGGGGGCAGGGTGAGACCCAGTACTTC. Protein product: CASRGAGGQGETQYF.

The chain joins TRBV6-1 to TRBJ1-4, with 7 positions matching TRBD1. Trimming took 6 bases from V and 3 from J; bases not matched to a gene: 7. Looked up from germline, CDR1 is MNHNS and CDR2 is SASEGT. The CDR3 loop spans 15 amino acids. CDR3 region: CASRLPGTANEKLFF. CDR3 DNA sequence: TGTGCCAGCAGACTGCCCGGGACAGCTAATGAAAAACTGTTTTTT.

The V and J genes are TRBV4-1 and TRBJ1-1; 9 bases map to TRBD1. Germline V gives CDR1 MGHRA, CDR2 YSYEKL. This CDR3 comprises 15 residues. The V and J ends lost 3 bases and 1 base, in that order; junction bases with no gene match: 3. The CDR3 DNA follows: TGCGCCAGCAGCCAGCGACAGGGGGAGAACACTGAAGCTTTCTTT. It specifies CASSQRQGENTEAFF.

This rearrangement joins TRBV30 to TRBJ1-2; 9 bases match TRBD1. Germline V lookup: CDR1 GTSNPN, CDR2 SVGIG (reference sequence). The CDR3 is 15 amino acids. J gave up 4 bases and V 2 bases, and 8 bases lay outside the gene matches. CDR3 DNA: TGTGCCTGGAGTCTTGAGGGGACAGGGTTCTATGGCTACACCTTC. Translating gives CAWSLEGTGFYGYTF.

As DNA, the CDR3 is TGTGCCAGCAGTTCTACAGGGTCGAATCAGCCCCAGCATTTT. Translated, it gives CASSSTGSNQPQHF. The chain joins TRBV6-1 to TRBJ1-5; weak D call: TRBD1 (6 bases). This CDR3 has 14 residues. The ends were cut back, 5 bases at V and 4 bases at J, with 12 bases in the middle. Germline lookup yields CDR1 MNHNS and CDR2 SASEGT.

This chain connects TRBV7-3 to TRBJ2-7; perhaps TRBD2 as D (5 bases). The CDR3 has 16 residues. Germline assignment: CDR1 SGHTA and CDR2 FQGTGA. With 5 bases removed from V and 0 bases from J, the gap between germline ends came to 17 bases. CDR3 bases: TGTGCCAGCAGCCCAAATCCCGGGGTTAGCTCCTACGAGCAGTACTTC. It encodes CASSPNPGVSSYEQYF.

This chain connects TRBV4-1 to TRBJ1-5; 7 bases match TRBD1. Germline V CDR1 and CDR2: MGHRA, YSYEKL. Germline trimming cut 0 bases from V and 6 bases from J; bases unmatched to any gene: 17. The CDR3 is 19 residues long. DNA for the CDR3: TGCGCCAGCAGCCAAGATTCTAGAGGGAGGCAGGGGGTAGCTCAGCCCCAGCATTTT. Encoded protein: CASSQDSRGRQGVAQPQHF.

The chain is built from TRBV19 and TRBJ2-1; TRBD2 is a possible D gene (5 bases). V lost 5 bases and J lost 5, with 16 bases in between. CDR3 length equals 15 residues. Germline CDR1 LNHDA, CDR2 SQIVND (reference sequence). The CDR3: CASSPPESGDNEQFF. The CDR3 bases are TGTGCCAGTAGTCCTCCTGAGAGCGGTGACAATGAGCAGTTCTTC.

The V gene is TRBV28, the J gene TRBJ1-4; tentatively, D is TRBD1 (6 bases). V dropped 5 bases and J dropped 0 bases, with 13 bases sitting between them. In germline, CDR1 is MDHEN, CDR2 SYDVKM. This CDR3 has 16 residues. The CDR3: CASSVGTTSTNEKLFF. The CDR3 DNA reads as TGTGCCAGCAGTGTTGGGACAACCTCAACTAATGAAAAACTGTTTTTT.

The genes are TRBV5-1 and TRBJ2-5; D remains ambiguous. V was pared by 0 bases and J by 2 bases, with 14 bases between. The CDR3 runs 16 residues. Looked up from germline, CDR1 is SGHRS and CDR2 is YFSETQ. The CDR3 DNA sequence: TGCGCCAGCAGCTTGGCCTTAACACCTTCTCAAGAGACCCAGTACTTC. It yields the protein CASSLALTPSQETQYF.

The rearrangement joins TRBV7-2 to TRBJ1-1, with D possibly matching TRBD1 (5 bases). This CDR3 contains 15 residues. Germline-derived CDR1 and CDR2 are SGHTA and FQGNSA. Trimming cost V 2 bases and J 4 bases, with 14 bases left between them. The CDR3 nucleotides read TGTGCCAGCAGCTTACGGGCGGACACGGGCACTGAAGCTTTCTTT. Its protein product is CASSLRADTGTEAFF.

The chain links TRBV6-6 to TRBJ1-5; D is perhaps TRBD1 (5 bases). Trimming took 5 bases from V and 4 from J, leaving 9 bases between them. The CDR3 extends over 13 amino acids. Germline loops: CDR1 MNHNY, CDR2 SVGAGI (reference sequence). CDR3 protein: CASSAGPNQPQHF. For the CDR3, the DNA is TGTGCCAGCAGTGCAGGGCCTAATCAGCCCCAGCATTTT.

The genes are TRBV28 and TRBJ1-1, with D maybe TRBD1 (6 bases). Deletions cut 6 bases from V and 0 bases from J, with 8 bases between. Per germline, CDR1 MDHEN and CDR2 SYDVKM. The CDR3 runs to 13 residues. The CDR3 loop reads CASRDSLNTEAFF. Here the CDR3 DNA reads TGTGCCAGCAGGGACAGCCTGAACACTGAAGCTTTCTTT.

The chain uses TRBV7-2 and TRBJ1-2; TRBD1 is a possible D gene (6 bases). This CDR3 comprises 14 residues. CDR1 SGHTA and CDR2 FQGNSA come from the germline V gene. Between the trimmed V and J ends, which lost 7 bases and 2 bases, there was a span of 14 bases. This CDR3 is CASTTKGVNYGYTF. The CDR3 bases are TGTGCCAGCACCACTAAGGGGGTAAACTATGGCTACACCTTC.

CDR3 residues: CASSPTTASKNIQYF. The CDR3 DNA follows: TGTGCCAGCTCACCAACCACAGCCTCCAAAAACATTCAGTACTTC. The chain is built from TRBV18 and TRBJ2-4; D is ambiguous. Trimming removed 2 bases from V and 2 bases from J, with 10 bases in between. The CDR3 spans 15 residues. CDR1 and CDR2 from the germline V gene are KGHSH and LQKENI.

J is TRBJ1-1 and V is TRBV5-4; a possible D gene is TRBD1 (5 bases). Trimming removed 2 bases at V and 4 bases at J, with 12 bases between. In germline, CDR1 is SGHNT, CDR2 YYREEE (reference sequence). This CDR3 contains 14 residues. The CDR3 sequence is CASSFGARITEAFF. The CDR3 DNA reads as TGTGCCAGCAGCTTTGGGGCGCGGATCACTGAAGCTTTCTTT.

In this sample, this clone turned up a few times. This chain uses TRBV9 with TRBJ2-7; 9 bases are shared with TRBD2. V lost 2 bases to trimming and J lost 6 bases; unmatched junction nucleotides: 9. Germline V gene sequence: CDR1 SGDLS, CDR2 YYNGEE. The CDR3 totals 15 residues. The chain's CDR3 is CASSVGGRAGGEQYF. CDR3 coding DNA: TGTGCCAGCAGCGTCGGCGGGAGGGCCGGGGGCGAGCAGTACTTC.

Note on this clone: This CDR3 is also generated by other DNA sequences in the sample. The chain is built from TRBV18 and TRBJ1-4; TRBD1 aligns across 7 bases. The length of the CDR3 is 14 residues. Unmatched junction bases numbered 6, after V lost 3 bases and J lost 8 bases. CDR1 and CDR2 (germline): KGHSH, LQKENI. CDR3 protein: CASSPRQGGEKLFF. The CDR3 DNA sequence: TGTGCCAGCTCACCCAGACAGGGTGGCGAAAAACTGTTTTTT.